What follows are 22 T cell receptor beta chains derived from one specimen sequenced in a study of CD8 T cells in Susac syndrome. Random hexamers served to reverse transcribe about 0.5 to 1 ug RNA. MiXCR was run by TCRdb on the immunoSEQ multiplex PCR reads, yielding one entry per CDR3 protein. This table holds some 260,000 distinct CDR3 sequences, 90% to 95% found once. What was sequenced was CD4+ T cells from PBMCs. The origin of the receptors is a human donor with multiple sclerosis.

The V gene is TRBV4-1, the J gene TRBJ1-4; D remains ambiguous. The V gene's germline CDR1 is MGHRA and CDR2 YSYEKL. The CDR3 is 13 amino acids. Trimming removed 3 bases at V and 5 bases at J, with 7 bases between. The CDR3 nucleotides are TGCGCCAGCAGCCAGTTCAGGAATGAAAAACTGTTTTTT. Amino acid sequence: CASSQFRNEKLFF.

The chain couples TRBV6-1 to TRBJ1-2, with a tentative D call TRBD1 (5 bases). Germline CDR1 is MNHNS and CDR2 is SASEGT. There are 16 residues in the CDR3. Trimming took 5 bases from V and 6 from J, leaving 22 bases between them. The CDR3 nucleotides are TGTGCCAGCAGTCCCCGGCAGGTGGGGCGTGCCGATGGCTACACCTTC. Its translation is CASSPRQVGRADGYTF.

The chain carries TRBV19 and TRBJ2-5; 7 bases are shared with TRBD1. The ends lost 6 bases at V and 4 bases at J; junction bases unmatched: 8. The CDR3 runs to 14 residues. Germline loops: CDR1 LNHDA, CDR2 SQIVND (reference sequence). CDR3 region: CASSPTGSPETQYF. CDR3 sequence (DNA): TGTGCCAGTAGCCCGACAGGGAGCCCAGAGACCCAGTACTTC.

This sequence joins TRBV7-9 and TRBJ2-5, with D possibly being TRBD2 (6 bases). This CDR3 contains 13 residues. Germline assignment: CDR1 SEHNR and CDR2 FQNEAQ (reference sequence). The V and J ends lost 8 bases and 5 bases respectively, with 15 bases between them. CDR3 nucleotide sequence: TGTGCCAGCGTCCAGGGAGGTGCGGAGACCCAGTACTTC. Encoded protein: CASVQGGAETQYF. Filled out from reference TRBV7-9 and TRBJ2-5, the complete variable domain reads DTGVSQNPRHKITKRGQNVTFRCDPISEHNRLYWYRQTLGQGPEFLTYFQNEAQLEKSRLLSDRFSAERPKGSFSTLEIQRTEQGDSAMYLCASVQGGAETQYFGPGTRLLVL.

This clonotype was observed a handful of times. This chain links TRBV20-1 with TRBJ2-3; no clear D gene. This CDR3 spans 13 amino acids. Germline lookup yields CDR1 DFQATT and CDR2 SNEGSKA (reference sequence). Trimming took 4 bases from V and 0 from J, leaving 8 bases between them. CDR3 loop: CSAIRSSTDTQYF. CDR3 in DNA: TGCAGTGCTATTCGGTCTAGCACAGATACGCAGTATTTT.

The chain couples TRBV12-3 or TRBV12-4 to TRBJ2-2, with 7 bases that match TRBD2. V shed 3 bases, J shed 2 bases, and the junction held 6 bases outside the gene matches. The length of the CDR3 is 16 residues. CDR3 sequence reads: CASSLSQRGNTGELFF. The CDR3 DNA reads TGTGCCAGCAGTTTGTCACAGCGGGGCAACACCGGGGAGCTGTTTTTT.

The DNA of the CDR3 is TGCAGTGCTAGAGACTTAGACAGGCCCTACTTGTCTGGCTACACCTTC. This codes for CSARDLDRPYLSGYTF. The chain couples TRBV20-1 to TRBJ1-2; D is possibly TRBD1 (6 bases). The CDR3 runs to 16 residues. Germline loops: CDR1 DFQATT, CDR2 SNEGSKA (reference sequence). The ends were cut back, 0 bases at V and 7 bases at J, with 21 bases in the middle.

A few counts support this clonotype. This chain connects TRBV4-1 to TRBJ2-1, with D possibly matching TRBD2 (5 bases). The germline CDR1 and CDR2 sequences are MGHRA and YSYEKL. V was shortened by 1 base and J by 10 bases, with 14 bases between the two germline ends. The CDR3 is made up of 14 amino acids. The CDR3 coding sequence is TGCGCCAGCAGCCAAGTCCCCTTAGCGTCGGAGCAGTTCTTC. Amino acid sequence: CASSQVPLASEQFF.

V is TRBV7-2 and J is TRBJ2-7; the match to TRBD1 covers 9 bases. CDR3 size: 14 residues. With V trimmed by 3 bases and J by 5 bases, 5 bases remained unmatched. CDR1 is SGHTA, CDR2 FQGNSA, per germline. CDR3 amino acids: CASSFRDRVHEQYV. The CDR3 DNA reads as TGTGCCAGCAGCTTCCGGGACAGGGTACACGAGCAGTACGTC.

The rearrangement links TRBV7-3 to TRBJ2-5; D remains ambiguous. Germline V gene sequence: CDR1 SGHTA, CDR2 FQGTGA. The CDR3 consists of 13 residues. Trimming took off 5 bases at V and 9 bases at J, with 16 bases between the two ends. CDR3 nucleotides: TGTGCCAGCAGCCTCCAAGGGTCCGGGCCCCAGTACTTC. This gives the protein CASSLQGSGPQYF.

The CDR3 nucleotides read TGTGCCAGCAGTGTGAACCGAGACCGTAATGAAAAACTGTTTTTT. Amino acids: CASSVNRDRNEKLFF. The chain is built from TRBV6-6 and TRBJ1-4, with D unclear. This CDR3 contains 15 residues. V lost 5 bases and J 4 bases, leaving 14 bases between the germline ends. CDR1 MNHNY and CDR2 SVGAGI come from the germline V gene (reference sequence).

The chain uses TRBV10-3 and TRBJ2-3, with 8 bases that match TRBD1. The CDR3 is 14 residues long. Germline CDR1 is ENHRY and CDR2 is SYGVKD. Trimming removed 0 bases from V and 6 bases from J; junction bases left unmatched: 2. CDR3 protein: CAISESRQGDTQYF. The CDR3 bases are TGTGCCATCAGTGAGTCCAGACAGGGGGATACGCAGTATTTT.

The chain couples TRBV19 to TRBJ2-3; D gene unclear. From germline, CDR1 is LNHDA and CDR2 SQIVND (reference sequence). CDR3 size: 13 residues. V was clipped by 4 bases and J by 6 bases, with 11 bases between them. CDR3: CASSTRFSDTQYF. For the CDR3, the DNA is TGTGCCAGTAGTACCAGATTCTCGGATACGCAGTATTTT.

The chain combines TRBV4-1 with TRBJ1-2, with D unresolved. The CDR3 is 13 amino acids. Germline CDR1 MGHRA, CDR2 YSYEKL. The germline V and J ends were trimmed by 4 bases and 7 bases, with 13 bases remaining between them. The CDR3 loop is CASSRRNFGGYTF. CDR3 DNA sequence: TGCGCCAGCAGCCGCAGAAACTTCGGTGGCTACACCTTC.

The chain links TRBV5-1 to TRBJ2-5; D is unresolved. The ends were cut back, 0 bases at V and 5 bases at J, with 8 bases in the middle. The germline gives CDR1 SGHRS, CDR2 YFSETQ. The CDR3 extends over 13 amino acids. CDR3 DNA: TGCGCCAGCAGCTTGGAAATTGTCGAGACCCAGTACTTC. Translating gives CASSLEIVETQYF.

The J gene is TRBJ2-3, the V gene TRBV29-1; either TRBD1 or TRBD2 may supply D (5 bases each). This CDR3 is built from 12 residues. Germline assignment: CDR1 SQVTM and CDR2 ANQGSEA. The ends were cut back, 6 bases at V and 5 bases at J, with 12 bases in the middle. The CDR3 bases are TGCAGCGTCCGAGGGGTGGGAGATACGCAGTATTTT. It yields the protein CSVRGVGDTQYF.

V and J are TRBV3-1 and TRBJ2-5; D is perhaps TRBD2 (6 bases). The germline V gene has CDR1 LGHDT and CDR2 YNNKEL (reference sequence). The CDR3 runs 14 residues. V lost 4 bases to trimming and J lost 7 bases, with 16 bases between them. This CDR3 reads CASSRGSGLRTQYF. The CDR3 DNA sequence: TGTGCCAGCAGCCGGGGGTCGGGACTTCGGACCCAGTACTTC.

This clonotype has a single count. The genes are TRBV6-1 and TRBJ1-3; no reliable D call. Germline lookup yields CDR1 MNHNS and CDR2 SASEGT. V lost 3 bases and J 4 bases, leaving 10 bases between the germline ends. This CDR3 is built from 14 residues. The CDR3 protein is CASSEGQTGNTIYF. The CDR3, as DNA: TGTGCCAGCAGTGAGGGCCAGACAGGAAACACCATATATTTT.

The chain links TRBV5-1 to TRBJ2-3; TRBD2 matches at 10 bases. Germline V gene lookup returns CDR1 SGHRS and CDR2 YFSETQ. V lost 4 bases to trimming and J lost 6 bases; unmatched junction nucleotides: 11. The CDR3 totals 16 residues. As DNA, the CDR3 is TGCGCCAGCAGCACCGGGACTAGCGAGACGGGGGATACGCAGTATTTT. Amino acid sequence: CASSTGTSETGDTQYF.

The gene calls are TRBV30 and TRBJ1-4; D remains ambiguous. Germline CDR1 GTSNPN, CDR2 SVGIG (reference sequence). The ends were cut back, 3 bases at V and 8 bases at J, with 13 bases in the middle. The CDR3 extends over 13 amino acids. The CDR3 sequence: CAWRGGPREKLFF. The CDR3 coding sequence is TGTGCCTGGAGAGGCGGACCCAGAGAAAAACTGTTTTTT.

The chain joins TRBV15 to TRBJ2-3; 7 nucleotides align to TRBD1. Trimming cost V 1 base and J 5 bases; bases outside gene matches: 6. Germline-derived CDR1 and CDR2 are LNHNV and YYDKDF (reference sequence). The CDR3 extends over 15 amino acids. The CDR3 loop is CATSRGGQGVDTQYF. Written as DNA, the CDR3 is TGTGCCACCAGCAGAGGAGGTCAGGGGGTAGATACGCAGTATTTT.

This chain joins TRBV25-1 and TRBJ1-4, with 7 bases identical to TRBD1. Trimming took 4 bases from V and 1 from J; bases not matched to a gene: 3. CDR1 and CDR2 from the germline V gene are MGHDK and SYGVNS. The CDR3 has 15 residues. CDR3 residues: CASSAPGGTNEKLFF. Written as DNA, the CDR3 is TGTGCCAGCAGTGCCCCAGGGGGAACTAATGAAAAACTGTTTTTT.